The 14 T cell receptor beta chains below come from one sample, sequenced in a study of blood T cells in healthy people across ages. Using a J-beta primer mix together with a sample-barcoded 5' primer, a second PCR was run for roughly 6 to 11 cycles. TCRdb processed the 5' RACE reads anew with MiXCR; each CDR3 protein has one entry. The table lists roughly 2 million distinct CDR3 sequences, 40% to 55% of them singletons, with less than 2.5% in the top ten. The specimen was blood. The receptors here all came from a woman aged 40-49 years in good health.

V and J are TRBV19 and TRBJ1-2; possibly TRBD1 for D (6 bases). This CDR3 region has 15 residues. The germline gives CDR1 LNHDA, CDR2 SQIVND (reference sequence). With 7 bases removed from V and 5 bases from J, the gap between germline ends came to 20 bases. Written as DNA, the CDR3 is TGTGCCAGTACCTCCGGAGACAGGCCGGGGTATGGCTACACCTTC. Its protein product is CASTSGDRPGYGYTF.

This clonotype has just a few counts. The chain couples TRBV4-2 to TRBJ2-7, with D possibly being TRBD1 or TRBD2 (5 bases each). The V end was cut by 0 bases, the J end by 2 bases, with 20 bases between. CDR1 LGHNA and CDR2 YNFKEQ come from the germline V gene. The CDR3 is 18 amino acids. This chain's CDR3 is CASSQEGAGPSRAYEQYF. DNA for the CDR3: TGTGCCAGCAGCCAAGAAGGGGCCGGGCCCTCGAGGGCCTACGAGCAGTACTTC.

The CDR3 region is CATSRDVGSVGELFF. The DNA of the CDR3 is TGTGCCACCAGCAGAGATGTAGGGTCGGTCGGGGAGCTGTTTTTT. The chain has TRBV15 and TRBJ2-2, with D hard to call. Looked up from germline, CDR1 is LNHNV and CDR2 is YYDKDF (reference sequence). V lost 0 bases to trimming and J lost 7 bases, with 12 bases between them. The CDR3 consists of 15 residues.

The chain links TRBV4-2 to TRBJ1-5, with unresolved D. The CDR3 extends over 18 amino acids. V dropped 0 bases and J dropped 0 bases, with 15 bases sitting between them. Germline loops: CDR1 LGHNA, CDR2 YNFKEQ. The CDR3 bases are TGTGCCAGCAGCCAAGAGTTGTTAAGGATCTATAGCAATCAGCCCCAGCATTTT. This sequence encodes CASSQELLRIYSNQPQHF.

This clonotype was detected ten times or more. The gene calls are TRBV5-1 and TRBJ2-3; D not resolved. V lost 1 base and J lost 6, with 6 bases in between. Germline loops: CDR1 SGHRS, CDR2 YFSETQ. The CDR3 is 12 residues long. CDR3 loop: CASSLYADTQYF. Here the CDR3 DNA reads TGCGCCAGCAGCTTGTATGCGGATACGCAGTATTTT. The whole variable domain, remainder taken from reference TRBV5-1 and TRBJ2-3, is KAGVTQTPRYLIKTRGQQVTLSCSPISGHRSVSWYQQTPGQGLQFLFEYFSETQRNKGNFPGRFSGRQFSNSRSEMNVSTLELGDSALYLCASSLYADTQYFGPGTRLTVL.

V gene TRBV11-3 combines with J gene TRBJ2-1; tentatively, D is TRBD1 (6 bases). Germline V gives CDR1 SGHNT, CDR2 YENEEA. The CDR3 is made up of 16 amino acids. Trimming left V 0 bases short and J 4 bases short, with 13 bases between. The CDR3 sequence: CASSLDWDTGYNEQFF. CDR3 DNA: TGTGCCAGCAGCTTAGATTGGGACACAGGTTACAATGAGCAGTTCTTC.

The chain employs TRBV27 and TRBJ2-7, with a weak D call TRBD1 (6 bases). CDR1 is MNHEY, CDR2 SMNVEV, per germline (reference sequence). V shed 1 base and J shed 5 bases, with 12 bases lying between them. The CDR3 length is 14 residues. The CDR3 region has the DNA TGTGCCAGCAGTTTATTTCTGGGGGCCCACGAGCAGTACTTC. Translating it yields CASSLFLGAHEQYF.

The genes are TRBV18 and TRBJ2-5, with unresolved D. V lost 5 bases and J lost 11, with 15 bases in between. Germline CDR1 KGHSH, CDR2 LQKENI. This CDR3 spans 12 amino acids. The CDR3 loop reads CASSWAADEQYF. The CDR3, as DNA: TGTGCCAGCTCATGGGCCGCGGATGAGCAGTACTTC.

The J gene is TRBJ2-1, the V gene TRBV20-1; TRBD2 agrees at 8 bases. The CDR3 is made up of 15 amino acids. CDR1 DFQATT and CDR2 SNEGSKA come from the germline V gene (reference sequence). J was trimmed by 0 bases and V by 6 bases; bases with no gene match: 7. The CDR3 DNA sequence: TGCAGTGCCGCTAGTACTAGCGGCTCCTACAATGAGCAGTTCTTC. Translating it yields CSAASTSGSYNEQFF.

This clonotype was detected only a few times. V gene TRBV20-1 combines with J gene TRBJ2-3; D remains ambiguous. Per the germline V gene, CDR1 is DFQATT and CDR2 is SNEGSKA (reference sequence). The germline V and J ends were trimmed by 6 bases and 6 bases, with 19 bases remaining between them. This CDR3 has 14 amino acids. In DNA, the CDR3 is TGCAGTGCCCCCTCCGCCCTTTCTCCCGATACGCAGTATTTT. This sequence encodes CSAPSALSPDTQYF.

V gene TRBV4-3 combines with J gene TRBJ2-4; D is uncertain. Trimming shortened V by 0 bases and J by 3 bases, and 6 bases separated the two germline ends. Germline-derived CDR1 and CDR2 are LGHNA and YSLEER. The CDR3 consists of 14 residues. The DNA for the CDR3 is TGCGCCAGCAGCCAAGATTACAGCAAAAACATTCAGTACTTC. Translated, it gives CASSQDYSKNIQYF.

This clonotype was seen a single time. V is TRBV27 and J is TRBJ2-5; no definite D call. Germline V gives CDR1 MNHEY, CDR2 SMNVEV (reference sequence). The CDR3 is made up of 14 amino acids. V shed 10 bases and J shed 11 bases, with 26 bases lying between them. CDR3 DNA sequence: TGTGCCAACCAAGCAGAATTAGGGTACAATGAGCAGTACTTC. This gives the protein CANQAELGYNEQYF.

The chain has TRBV7-2 and TRBJ1-6, with a tentative D call TRBD1 (6 bases). Germline lookup yields CDR1 SGHTA and CDR2 FQGNSA. V was cut by 5 bases and J by 0 bases, with 11 bases left in between. CDR3 length: 16 amino acids. This CDR3 is CASSRGRGSYNSPLHF. The DNA of the CDR3 is TGTGCCAGCAGCCGTGGCAGGGGCTCCTATAATTCACCCCTCCACTTT.

The rearrangement links TRBV2 to TRBJ2-3, with 10 positions matching TRBD2. The CDR3 runs to 18 residues. The germline gives CDR1 SNHLY, CDR2 FYNNEI. Unmatched junction bases numbered 16, after V lost 8 bases and J lost 2 bases. CDR3 residues: CASLRMPGGLAATDTQYF. CDR3 nucleotide sequence: TGTGCCAGCCTTCGAATGCCCGGAGGACTAGCGGCCACAGATACGCAGTATTTT.